These 29 T cell receptor beta chains were sequenced from one sample in a study of blood T cell repertoires in COVID-19. This table comes from immunoSEQ multiplex PCR, and its TCRdb copy is limited to in-frame clones, with some not included. The table includes about 210,000 clones, 75% to 90% detected once. Sequenced material: peripheral blood. The origin of the receptors is a woman aged 40 to 50 with acute or convalescent COVID-19.

The chain couples TRBV5-6 to TRBJ1-5; TRBD1 agrees at 9 bases. J gave up 2 bases and V 6 bases, and 15 bases lay outside the gene matches. CDR1 SGHDT and CDR2 YYEEEE come from the germline V gene. This CDR3 spans 18 amino acids. The CDR3 protein is CASTVSGTGRIGNQPQHF. CDR3 DNA sequence: TGTGCCAGCACCGTATCCGGGACAGGGAGGATCGGCAATCAGCCCCAGCATTTT.

This clone was seen once. In DNA, the CDR3 is TGCGCCAGCAACCCGGGACAGGGGAACGGGGAGCTGTTTTTT. This encodes CASNPGQGNGELFF. V and J are TRBV5-1 and TRBJ2-2; TRBD1 matches at 10 bases. The germline V gene has CDR1 SGHRS and CDR2 YFSETQ. The CDR3 is 14 amino acids. V lost 6 bases, J lost 7 bases, and 6 bases stayed unmatched.

The rearrangement links TRBV28 to TRBJ1-6; TRBD1 matches 10 bases. Per the germline V gene, CDR1 is MDHEN and CDR2 is SYDVKM. J lost 9 bases, V lost 5 bases, and 1 base had no gene match. The CDR3 has 13 amino acids. CDR3 sequence: CASSGTGVSPLHF. The CDR3 bases are TGTGCCAGCAGTGGGACAGGGGTTTCACCCCTCCACTTT.

This clone was counted once. V and J are TRBV7-9 and TRBJ1-6; D possibly corresponds to TRBD1 (5 bases). The CDR3 spans 16 residues. Trimming left V 2 bases short and J 1 base short, with 9 bases between. Germline values: CDR1 SEHNR, CDR2 FQNEAQ (reference sequence). The CDR3 coding sequence is TGTGCCAGCAGCTTATATCAGGGTTCCTATAATTCACCCCTCCACTTT. It translates to CASSLYQGSYNSPLHF.

The rearrangement joins TRBV19 to TRBJ1-1; TRBD1 matches at 7 bases. Germline V gives CDR1 LNHDA, CDR2 SQIVND (reference sequence). This CDR3 region has 16 residues. J was trimmed by 3 bases and V by 6 bases; bases with no gene match: 13. The CDR3 region has the DNA TGTGCCAGTAGAGCACTAAACAGGGGATTATACACTGAAGCTTTCTTT. The encoded protein is CASRALNRGLYTEAFF.

The chain carries TRBV24-1 and TRBJ2-3; 9 nucleotides agree with TRBD1. Trimming at V came to 7 bases and at J to 4 bases, leaving 8 bases not matched to a gene. Germline V CDR1 and CDR2: KGHDR, SFDVKD. This CDR3 is built from 15 residues. CDR3 DNA sequence: TGTGCCACCAGCCCGGGACAGGGAGCTTCAGATACGCAGTATTTT. Translation: CATSPGQGASDTQYF.

The V and J genes are TRBV5-1 and TRBJ1-2; TRBD1 matches at 8 bases. With V trimmed by 4 bases and J by 3 bases, 8 bases remained unmatched. The CDR3 consists of 15 residues. Per the germline V gene, CDR1 is SGHRS and CDR2 is YFSETQ. The CDR3 DNA reads as TGCGCCAGCAGCCCACGACAGGGGTTGGACTATGGCTACACCTTC. Protein: CASSPRQGLDYGYTF.

V is TRBV30 and J is TRBJ1-2; TRBD1 aligns across 9 bases. J was trimmed by 4 bases and V by 2 bases; bases with no gene match: 5. This CDR3 has 14 amino acids. Looked up from germline, CDR1 is GTSNPN and CDR2 is SVGIG (reference sequence). The CDR3 DNA reads TGTGCCTGGAGTCGGGACAGGGCGATCTATGGCTACACCTTC. Encoded protein: CAWSRDRAIYGYTF.

The chain couples TRBV6-5 to TRBJ2-2, with 9 bases that match TRBD1. CDR3 length: 16 amino acids. Germline V gene data show CDR1 as MNHEY and CDR2 as SVGAGI. The junction had 4 bases not matched to a gene; V was cut back by 2 bases and J by 3 bases. The DNA of the CDR3 is TGTGCCAGCAGTTACGGACAGGGGTTTTACACCGGGGAGCTGTTTTTT. Amino acid sequence: CASSYGQGFYTGELFF.

This chain links TRBV5-1 with TRBJ2-2, with unresolved D. This CDR3 comprises 15 residues. Germline V gene sequence: CDR1 SGHRS, CDR2 YFSETQ. With 4 bases removed from V and 1 base from J, the gap between germline ends came to 11 bases. The CDR3 protein is CASSPQSGNTGELFF. For the CDR3, the DNA is TGCGCCAGCAGCCCACAGTCAGGGAACACCGGGGAGCTGTTTTTT.

CDR3 in DNA: TGTGCCAGCAGTTTGACAGGGGGCGCTGGGGCCAACGTCCTGACTTTC. The encoded protein is CASSLTGGAGANVLTF. The V call is TRBV11-2, the J call TRBJ2-6; 10 bases match TRBD1. The CDR3 is 16 residues long. The trim removed 6 bases at V and 2 bases at J, leaving 4 bases unmatched. From germline, CDR1 is SGHAT and CDR2 FQNNGV.

This rearrangement joins TRBV4-1 to TRBJ1-2, with a weak D call TRBD1 (6 bases). V was clipped by 0 bases and J by 4 bases, with 9 bases between them. Germline V gene data show CDR1 as MGHRA and CDR2 as YSYEKL. The CDR3 has 14 amino acids. CDR3 DNA: TGCGCCAGCAGCCAAGACCCAGGGGCCTATGGCTACACCTTC. This codes for CASSQDPGAYGYTF.

The chain couples TRBV27 to TRBJ2-5, with 11 bases matching TRBD1. This CDR3 has 20 amino acids. J lost 7 bases, V lost 6 bases, and 25 bases had no gene match. The germline V gene encodes CDR1 MNHEY and CDR2 SMNVEV (reference sequence). The CDR3 DNA reads TGTGCCAGCAGCCCCTGGACAGGGGGCGCGAGGAGCGGGGGAATGGTGACCCAGTACTTC. Protein product: CASSPWTGGARSGGMVTQYF.

V is TRBV7-3 and J is TRBJ2-2, with 8 positions matching TRBD2. From germline, CDR1 is SGHTA and CDR2 FQGTGA. With 6 bases clipped from V and 5 bases from J, the junction kept 8 bases outside the gene matches. The CDR3 spans 15 residues. The CDR3 sequence: CASRELAGYTGELFF. CDR3 nucleotide sequence: TGTGCCAGCAGAGAATTAGCGGGGTATACCGGGGAGCTGTTTTTT.

The chain uses TRBV27 and TRBJ2-3; no reliable D call. This CDR3 is 12 amino acids long. In germline, CDR1 is MNHEY, CDR2 SMNVEV (reference sequence). The V end was cut by 5 bases, the J end by 4 bases, with 7 bases between. In DNA, the CDR3 is TGTGCCAGCAGTCCCAGGTCAGATACGCAGTATTTT. As protein: CASSPRSDTQYF.

The chain recombines TRBV5-1 with TRBJ2-2; TRBD2 agrees at 9 bases. After removal of 4 bases from V and 5 bases from J, the junction contained 9 bases not matched to a gene. This CDR3 has 16 residues. In germline, CDR1 is SGHRS, CDR2 YFSETQ. The CDR3 DNA follows: TGCGCCAGCAGCCCCGTTCTAGCGGGGCTGACCGGGGAGCTGTTTTTT. It encodes CASSPVLAGLTGELFF.

This rearrangement joins TRBV6-5 to TRBJ1-1, with D uncertain. V gave up 6 bases and J gave up 14 bases, with 16 bases separating them. CDR3 length: 11 residues. CDR1 MNHEY and CDR2 SVGAGI come from the germline V gene. CDR3 bases: TGTGCCAGCAGGCGGACTTTTCGGCCGTTCTTT. Residues: CASRRTFRPFF.

This clone was observed a single time. This chain joins TRBV11-2 and TRBJ1-1, with 7 nucleotides matching TRBD1. The CDR3 is 15 amino acids. Germline-derived CDR1 and CDR2 are SGHAT and FQNNGV. Losses at the gene ends were 4 bases for V and 3 bases for J; bases not matched to a gene: 8. The CDR3 is CASSYKGGAYTEAFF. Here the CDR3 DNA reads TGTGCCAGCAGCTATAAAGGGGGCGCGTACACTGAAGCTTTCTTT.

V is TRBV6-5 and J is TRBJ2-3, with 12 bases identical to TRBD2. CDR1 is MNHEY, CDR2 SVGAGI, per germline. The CDR3 is 15 residues long. Trimming took 9 bases from V and 2 from J; bases not matched to a gene: 6. CDR3 sequence: CASQRLAGVTDTQYF. In nucleotides, the CDR3 is TGTGCCAGTCAAAGACTAGCGGGGGTCACAGATACGCAGTATTTT.

This clone was found a few times. The chain carries TRBV30 and TRBJ1-4; 7 nucleotides align to TRBD1. The germline CDR1 and CDR2 sequences are GTSNPN and SVGIG (reference sequence). This CDR3 has 15 residues. The ends lost 2 bases at V and 8 bases at J; junction bases unmatched: 11. The chain's CDR3 is CAWSPLGRDREKLFF. In DNA form, the CDR3 reads TGTGCCTGGAGTCCTCTCGGCCGGGACAGAGAAAAACTGTTTTTT.

The CDR3 DNA reads TGTGCCTGGAGTGTTGAGACAGGGGGCCAGCCCCAGCATTTT. The encoded protein is CAWSVETGGQPQHF. The chain has TRBV30 and TRBJ1-5, with 10 bases that match TRBD1. The V segment lost 0 bases and the J segment 7 bases; nucleotides outside the gene matches: 3. CDR1 and CDR2 (germline): GTSNPN, SVGIG (reference sequence). The CDR3 runs 14 residues.

Concerning this clone itself: This same CDR3 is encoded by further DNA sequences in the sample. The chain couples TRBV7-9 to TRBJ2-3; TRBD2 matches 12 bases. Germline lookup yields CDR1 SEHNR and CDR2 FQNEAQ (reference sequence). CDR3 length equals 15 residues. Losses at the gene ends were 3 bases for V and 3 bases for J; bases not matched to a gene: 1. CDR3 residues: CASSLLAGGTDTQYF. CDR3 bases: TGTGCCAGCAGCTTGCTAGCGGGGGGGACAGATACGCAGTATTTT.

The chain is built from TRBV11-3 and TRBJ1-1; 8 nucleotides align to TRBD1. This CDR3 has 13 amino acids. CDR1 is SGHNT, CDR2 YENEEA, per germline. V lost 5 bases to trimming and J lost 4 bases; unmatched junction nucleotides: 3. Here the CDR3 reads CASSGGTGTEAFF. The CDR3, as DNA: TGTGCCAGCAGCGGAGGGACAGGCACTGAAGCTTTCTTT. The variable domain in full, with the rest retrieved from reference TRBV11-3 and TRBJ1-1, is EAGVVQSPRYKIIEKKQPVAFWCNPISGHNTLYWYLQNLGQGPELLIRYENEEAVDDSQLPKDRFSAERLKGVDSTLKIQPAELGDSAVYLCASSGGTGTEAFFGQGTRLTVV.

V and J are TRBV30 and TRBJ1-2; TRBD1 matches at 10 bases. This CDR3 contains 13 residues. In germline, CDR1 is GTSNPN, CDR2 SVGIG (reference sequence). J was trimmed by 2 bases and V by 4 bases; bases with no gene match: 1. This CDR3 reads CAWMGQGNYGYTF. In DNA, the CDR3 is TGTGCCTGGATGGGACAGGGGAACTATGGCTACACCTTC.

This chain uses TRBV7-8 with TRBJ1-1, with 8 nucleotides matching TRBD1. Trimming at V came to 7 bases and at J to 1 base, leaving 11 bases not matched to a gene. The CDR3 has 16 amino acids. The germline gives CDR1 SGHVS, CDR2 FQNEAQ. CDR3 sequence reads: CASTYGQGRENTEAFF. The CDR3 DNA reads TGTGCCAGCACCTATGGACAGGGCAGGGAGAACACTGAAGCTTTCTTT.

This clone showed up just once. The rearrangement uses TRBV7-9 and TRBJ1-6; possible D gene TRBD1, 5 bases. Germline-derived CDR1 and CDR2 are SEHNR and FQNEAQ (reference sequence). The CDR3 totals 15 residues. The ends were cut back, 5 bases at V and 6 bases at J, with 14 bases in the middle. In nucleotides, the CDR3 is TGTGCCAGCAGCCTCGGGGGGGTTGGTAATTCACCCCTCCACTTT. Translated: CASSLGGVGNSPLHF.

This clone was found once. This sequence joins TRBV6-4 and TRBJ2-1, with 15 bases fitting TRBD2. The germline gives CDR1 MRHNA, CDR2 SNTAGT. With 3 bases clipped from V and 9 bases from J, the junction kept 0 bases outside the gene matches. This CDR3 region has 14 residues. CDR3 residues: CASSEGLAGGEQFF. The CDR3 nucleotides are TGTGCCAGCAGTGAGGGACTAGCGGGGGGTGAGCAGTTCTTC.

This clone was seen more than once but under ten times. The V call is TRBV25-1, the J call TRBJ1-1; D is ambiguous. The CDR3 is made up of 16 amino acids. The germline V and J ends were trimmed by 0 bases and 2 bases, with 13 bases remaining between them. Germline loops: CDR1 MGHDK, CDR2 SYGVNS. This CDR3 is CASSEYSGSLNTEAFF. The CDR3 nucleotides are TGTGCCAGCAGTGAATATTCGGGGAGTCTCAACACTGAAGCTTTCTTT.

The rearrangement links TRBV14 to TRBJ1-2, with 9 positions matching TRBD1. V gave up 3 bases and J gave up 2 bases; unmatched junction bases: 19. CDR1 and CDR2 (germline): SGHDN, FVKESK. The CDR3 covers 20 residues. The CDR3 sequence is CASSHHVPGTGRSANYGYTF. In DNA, the CDR3 is TGTGCCAGCAGCCATCACGTCCCCGGGACAGGGCGAAGTGCGAACTATGGCTACACCTTC.